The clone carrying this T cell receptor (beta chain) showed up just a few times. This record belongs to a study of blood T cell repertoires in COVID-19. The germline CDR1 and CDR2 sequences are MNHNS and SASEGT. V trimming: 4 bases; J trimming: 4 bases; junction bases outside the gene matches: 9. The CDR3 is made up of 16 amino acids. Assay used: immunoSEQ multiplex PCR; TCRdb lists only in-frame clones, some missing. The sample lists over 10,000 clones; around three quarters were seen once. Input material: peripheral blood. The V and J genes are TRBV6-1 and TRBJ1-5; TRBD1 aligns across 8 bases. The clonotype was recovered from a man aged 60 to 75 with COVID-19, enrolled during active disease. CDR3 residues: CASSGRDRGRNQPQHF. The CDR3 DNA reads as TGTGCCAGCAGTGGCCGAGACAGGGGTCGGAATCAGCCCCAGCATTTT.